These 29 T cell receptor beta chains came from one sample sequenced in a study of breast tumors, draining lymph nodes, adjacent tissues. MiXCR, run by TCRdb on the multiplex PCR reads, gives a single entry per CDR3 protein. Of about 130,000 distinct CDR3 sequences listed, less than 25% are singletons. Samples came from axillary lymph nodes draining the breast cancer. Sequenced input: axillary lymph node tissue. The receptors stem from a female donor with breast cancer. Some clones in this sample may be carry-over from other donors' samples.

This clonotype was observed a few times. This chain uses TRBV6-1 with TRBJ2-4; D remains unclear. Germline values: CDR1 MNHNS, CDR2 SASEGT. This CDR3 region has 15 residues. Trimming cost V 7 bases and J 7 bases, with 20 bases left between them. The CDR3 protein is CASTRYSGSENIQYF. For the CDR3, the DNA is TGTGCCAGCACCCGATATTCCGGGTCCGAGAACATTCAGTACTTC.

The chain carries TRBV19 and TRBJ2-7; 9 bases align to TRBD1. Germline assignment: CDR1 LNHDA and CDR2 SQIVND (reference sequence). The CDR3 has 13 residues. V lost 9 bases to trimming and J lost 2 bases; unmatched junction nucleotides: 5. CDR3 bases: TGTGCCAGCGGGACAGGGACCACCTACGAGCAGTACTTC. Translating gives CASGTGTTYEQYF. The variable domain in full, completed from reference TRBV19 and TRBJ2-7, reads DGGITQSPKYLFRKEGQNVTLSCEQNLNHDAMYWYRQDPGQGLRLIYYSQIVNDFQKGDIAEGYSVSREKKESFPLTVTSAQKNPTAFYLCASGTGTTYEQYFGPGTRLTVT.

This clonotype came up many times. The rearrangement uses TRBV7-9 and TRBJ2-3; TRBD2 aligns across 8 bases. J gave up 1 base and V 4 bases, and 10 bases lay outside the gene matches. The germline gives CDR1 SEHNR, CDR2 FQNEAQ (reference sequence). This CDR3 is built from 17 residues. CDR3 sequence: CASSSPGTSKGTDTQYF. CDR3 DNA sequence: TGTGCCAGCAGCTCCCCCGGGACTAGTAAGGGCACAGATACGCAGTATTTT.

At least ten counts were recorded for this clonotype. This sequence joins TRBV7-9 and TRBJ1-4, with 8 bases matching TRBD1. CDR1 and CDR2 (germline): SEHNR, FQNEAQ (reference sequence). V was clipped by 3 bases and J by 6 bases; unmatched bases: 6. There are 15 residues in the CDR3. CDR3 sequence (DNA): TGTGCCAGCAGCTTCGGACAGGGATTGCATGAAAAACTGTTTTTT. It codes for CASSFGQGLHEKLFF. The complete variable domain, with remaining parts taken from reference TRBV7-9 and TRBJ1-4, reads DTGVSQNPRHKITKRGQNVTFRCDPISEHNRLYWYRQTLGQGPEFLTYFQNEAQLEKSRLLSDRFSAERPKGSFSTLEIQRTEQGDSAMYLCASSFGQGLHEKLFFGSGTQLSVL.

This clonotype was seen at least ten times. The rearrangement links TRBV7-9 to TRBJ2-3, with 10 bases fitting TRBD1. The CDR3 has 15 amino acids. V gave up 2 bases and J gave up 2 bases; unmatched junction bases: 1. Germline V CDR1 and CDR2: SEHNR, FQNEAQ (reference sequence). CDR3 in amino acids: CASSLRQGATDTQYF. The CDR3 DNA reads TGTGCCAGCAGCTTAAGACAGGGGGCCACAGATACGCAGTATTTT.

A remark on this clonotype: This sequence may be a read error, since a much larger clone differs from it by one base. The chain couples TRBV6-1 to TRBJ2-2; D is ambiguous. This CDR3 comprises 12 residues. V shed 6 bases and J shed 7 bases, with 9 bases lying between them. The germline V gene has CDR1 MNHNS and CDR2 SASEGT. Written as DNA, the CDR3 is TGTGCCAGCAGAAGGACCATCGGGGAGCTGTTTTTT. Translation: CASRRTIGELFF.

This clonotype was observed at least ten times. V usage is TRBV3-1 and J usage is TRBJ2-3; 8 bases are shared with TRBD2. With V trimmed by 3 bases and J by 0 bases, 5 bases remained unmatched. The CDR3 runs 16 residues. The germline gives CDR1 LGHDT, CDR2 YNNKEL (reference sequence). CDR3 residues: CASSHVAGTSTDTQYF. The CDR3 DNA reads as TGTGCCAGCAGCCACGTAGCGGGAACTAGCACAGATACGCAGTATTTT.

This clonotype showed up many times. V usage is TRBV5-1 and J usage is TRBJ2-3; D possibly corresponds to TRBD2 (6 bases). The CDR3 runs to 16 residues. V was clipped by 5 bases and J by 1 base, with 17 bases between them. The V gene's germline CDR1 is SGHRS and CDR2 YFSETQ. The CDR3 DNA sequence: TGCGCCAGCAGAAGGCTAGCCTCGGGGGGCACAGATACGCAGTATTTT. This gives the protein CASRRLASGGTDTQYF.

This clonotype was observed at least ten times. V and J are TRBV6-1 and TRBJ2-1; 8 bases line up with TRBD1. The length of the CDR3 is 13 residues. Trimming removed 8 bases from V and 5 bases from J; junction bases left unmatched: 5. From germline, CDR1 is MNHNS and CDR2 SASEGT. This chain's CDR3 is CASDRGQDNEQFF. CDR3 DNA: TGTGCCAGCGACAGGGGACAGGACAATGAGCAGTTCTTC.

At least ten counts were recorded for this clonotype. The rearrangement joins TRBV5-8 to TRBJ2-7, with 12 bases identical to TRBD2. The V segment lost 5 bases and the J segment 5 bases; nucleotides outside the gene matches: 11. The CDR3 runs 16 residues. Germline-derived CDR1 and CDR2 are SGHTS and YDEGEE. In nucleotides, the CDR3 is TGTGCCAGCAGTCGACAAAGACTAGCGGGGGCCGACGAGCAGTACTTC. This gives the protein CASSRQRLAGADEQYF.

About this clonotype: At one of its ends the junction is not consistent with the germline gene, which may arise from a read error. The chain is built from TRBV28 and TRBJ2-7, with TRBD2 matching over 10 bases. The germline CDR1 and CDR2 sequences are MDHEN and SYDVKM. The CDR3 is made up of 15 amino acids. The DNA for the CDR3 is TGTGCCAGCAGTTTACCCCTAGCGGGAGTAGGGGAGCAGCACTTC. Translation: CASSLPLAGVGEQHF. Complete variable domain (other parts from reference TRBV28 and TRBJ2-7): DVKVTQSSRYLVKRTGEKVFLECVQDMDHENMFWYRQDPGLGLRLIYFSYDVKMKEKGDIPEGYSVSREKKERFSLILESASTNQTSMYLCASSLPLAGVGEQHFGPGTRLTVT.

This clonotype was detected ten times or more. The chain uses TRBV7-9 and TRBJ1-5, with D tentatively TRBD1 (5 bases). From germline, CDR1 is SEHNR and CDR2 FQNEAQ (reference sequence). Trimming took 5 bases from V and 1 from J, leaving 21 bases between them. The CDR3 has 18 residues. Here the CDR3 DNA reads TGTGCCAGCAGCGGAAGAACAGGAGGAAAAGGAAGCAATCAGCCCCAGCATTTT. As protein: CASSGRTGGKGSNQPQHF.

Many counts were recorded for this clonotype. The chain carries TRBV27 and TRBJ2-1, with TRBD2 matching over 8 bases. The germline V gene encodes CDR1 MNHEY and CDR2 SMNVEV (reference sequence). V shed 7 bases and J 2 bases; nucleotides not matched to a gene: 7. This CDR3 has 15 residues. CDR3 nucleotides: TGTGCCAGCAAGAATTTCGGGGGGGCCTACAATGAGCAGTTCTTC. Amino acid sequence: CASKNFGGAYNEQFF.

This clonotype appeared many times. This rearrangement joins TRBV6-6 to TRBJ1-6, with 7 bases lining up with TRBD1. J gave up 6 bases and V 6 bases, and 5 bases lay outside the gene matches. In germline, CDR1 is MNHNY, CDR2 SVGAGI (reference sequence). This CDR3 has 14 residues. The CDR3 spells CASREGATNSPLHF. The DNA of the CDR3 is TGTGCCAGCAGGGAGGGGGCCACTAATTCACCCCTCCACTTT.

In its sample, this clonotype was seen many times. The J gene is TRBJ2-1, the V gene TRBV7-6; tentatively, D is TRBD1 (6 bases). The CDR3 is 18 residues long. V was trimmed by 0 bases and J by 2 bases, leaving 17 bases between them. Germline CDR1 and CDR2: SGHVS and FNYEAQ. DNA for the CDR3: TGTGCCAGCAGCTTAGCGTTCTCGGGGCAGGGGACCTACAATGAGCAGTTCTTC. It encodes CASSLAFSGQGTYNEQFF. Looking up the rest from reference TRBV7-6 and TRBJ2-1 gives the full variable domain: GAGVSQSPRYKVTKRGQDVALRCDPISGHVSLYWYRQALGQGPEFLTYFNYEAQQDKSGLPNDRFSAERPEGSISTLTIQRTEQRDSAMYRCASSLAFSGQGTYNEQFFGPGTRLTVL.

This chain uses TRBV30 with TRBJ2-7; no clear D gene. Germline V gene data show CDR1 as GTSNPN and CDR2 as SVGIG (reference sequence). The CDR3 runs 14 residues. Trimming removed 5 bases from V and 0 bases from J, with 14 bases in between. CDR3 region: CAWRALLVSYEQYF. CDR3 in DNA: TGTGCCTGGCGAGCACTCCTAGTCTCCTACGAGCAGTACTTC.

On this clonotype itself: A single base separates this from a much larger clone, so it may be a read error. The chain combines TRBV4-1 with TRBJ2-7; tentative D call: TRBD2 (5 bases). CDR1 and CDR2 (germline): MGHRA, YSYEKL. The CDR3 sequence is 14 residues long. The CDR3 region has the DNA TGCGCCAGCAGCTTCCAAGATGGGAGTTACGCGCAGTACTTC. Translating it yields CASSFQDGSYAQYF.

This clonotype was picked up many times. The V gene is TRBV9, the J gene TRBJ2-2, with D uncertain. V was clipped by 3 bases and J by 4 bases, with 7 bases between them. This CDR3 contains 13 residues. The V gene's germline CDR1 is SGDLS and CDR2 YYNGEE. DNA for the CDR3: TGTGCCAGCAGCGGTCAGAGCACCGGGGAGCTGTTTTTT. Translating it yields CASSGQSTGELFF.

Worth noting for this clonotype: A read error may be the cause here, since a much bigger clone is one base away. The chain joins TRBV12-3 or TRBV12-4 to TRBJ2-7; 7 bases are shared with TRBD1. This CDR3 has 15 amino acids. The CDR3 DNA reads TGTGCCGGCAGTTGGACAGGTCTCCCCTCCTACGAGCAGTACTTC. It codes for CAGSWTGLPSYEQYF.

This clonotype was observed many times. The CDR3 spells CASNPSGSLDEQFF. As DNA, the CDR3 is TGTGCCAGTAACCCTAGCGGGAGTCTGGATGAGCAGTTCTTC. The chain is built from TRBV19 and TRBJ2-1; 10 nucleotides agree with TRBD2. CDR1 is LNHDA and CDR2 is SQIVND in the germline V gene (reference sequence). Unmatched junction bases numbered 8, after V lost 7 bases and J lost 8 bases. The CDR3 spans 14 residues. The full variable domain, in which reference TRBV19 and TRBJ2-1 provide the parts outside the CDR3, is DGGITQSPKYLFRKEGQNVTLSCEQNLNHDAMYWYRQDPGQGLRLIYYSQIVNDFQKGDIAEGYSVSREKKESFPLTVTSAQKNPTAFYLCASNPSGSLDEQFFGPGTRLTVL.

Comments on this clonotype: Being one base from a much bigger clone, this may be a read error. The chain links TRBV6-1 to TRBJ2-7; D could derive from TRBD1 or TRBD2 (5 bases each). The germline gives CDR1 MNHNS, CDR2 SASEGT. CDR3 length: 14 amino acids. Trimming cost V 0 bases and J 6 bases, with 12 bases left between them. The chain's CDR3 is CASSEALGVGEQYF. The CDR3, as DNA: TGTGCCAGCAGTGAAGCCTTGGGGGTGGGCGAGCAGTACTTC.

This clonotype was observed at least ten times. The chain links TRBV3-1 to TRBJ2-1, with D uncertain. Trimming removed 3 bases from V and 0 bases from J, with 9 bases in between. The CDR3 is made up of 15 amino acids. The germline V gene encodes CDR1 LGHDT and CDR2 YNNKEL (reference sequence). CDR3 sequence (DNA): TGTGCCAGCAGCCAGGTCGAGAGCTCCTACAATGAGCAGTTCTTC. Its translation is CASSQVESSYNEQFF.

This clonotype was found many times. The CDR3 coding sequence is TGTGCCAGCAGCCCCCCCCCGGGACATTCCCCGATGTATGGCTACACCTTC. It codes for CASSPPPGHSPMYGYTF. The chain carries TRBV14 and TRBJ1-2, with a possible D match to TRBD1 (6 bases). Per the germline V gene, CDR1 is SGHDN and CDR2 is FVKESK. The length of the CDR3 is 17 residues. V dropped 4 bases and J dropped 5 bases, with 23 bases sitting between them.

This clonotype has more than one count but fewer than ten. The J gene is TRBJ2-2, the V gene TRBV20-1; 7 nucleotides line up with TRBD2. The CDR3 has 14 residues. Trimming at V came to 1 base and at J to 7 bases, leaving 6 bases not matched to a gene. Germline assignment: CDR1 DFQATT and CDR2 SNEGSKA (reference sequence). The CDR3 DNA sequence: TGCAGTGCTAGAGTTGGGGGGGTGGGCGGGGAGCTGTTTTTT. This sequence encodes CSARVGGVGGELFF.

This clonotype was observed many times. The CDR3 reads CACPTGSGYEQYF. The CDR3 DNA reads as TGTGCCTGTCCGACAGGGTCCGGCTACGAGCAGTACTTC. The chain is built from TRBV30 and TRBJ2-7, with 7 bases fitting TRBD1. Losses at the gene ends were 6 bases for V and 3 bases for J; bases not matched to a gene: 8. Germline loops: CDR1 GTSNPN, CDR2 SVGIG (reference sequence). The CDR3 sequence is 13 residues long. Looking up the rest from reference TRBV30 and TRBJ2-7 gives the full variable domain: SQTIHQWPATLVQPVGSPLSLECTVEGTSNPNLYWYRQAAGRGLQLLFYSVGIGQISSEVPQNLSASRPQDRQFILSSKKLLLSDSGFYLCACPTGSGYEQYFGPGTRLTVT.

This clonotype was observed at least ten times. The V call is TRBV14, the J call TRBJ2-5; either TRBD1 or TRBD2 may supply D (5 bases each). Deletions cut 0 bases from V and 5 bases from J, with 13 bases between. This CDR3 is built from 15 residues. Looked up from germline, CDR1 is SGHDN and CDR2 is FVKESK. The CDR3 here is CASSQDRGARETQYF. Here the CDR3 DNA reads TGTGCCAGCAGCCAAGATAGGGGAGCCAGGGAGACCCAGTACTTC.

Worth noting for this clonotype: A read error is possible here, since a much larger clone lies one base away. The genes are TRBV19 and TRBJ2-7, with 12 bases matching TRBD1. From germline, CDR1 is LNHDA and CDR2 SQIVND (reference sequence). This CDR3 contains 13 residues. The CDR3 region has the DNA TGTGCCAGCGGGACAGGGGGCTCCTACGAGCAGTGCTTC. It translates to CASGTGGSYEQCF.

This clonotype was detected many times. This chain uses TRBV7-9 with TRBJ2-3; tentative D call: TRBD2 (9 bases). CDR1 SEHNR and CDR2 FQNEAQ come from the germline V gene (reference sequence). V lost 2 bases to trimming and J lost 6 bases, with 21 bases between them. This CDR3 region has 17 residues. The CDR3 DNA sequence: TGTGCCAGCAGCTTATCGGCGGGGGGGGCAGGGGGCGATACGCAGTATTTT. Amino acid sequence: CASSLSAGGAGGDTQYF. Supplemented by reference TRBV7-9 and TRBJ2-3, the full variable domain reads DTGVSQNPRHKITKRGQNVTFRCDPISEHNRLYWYRQTLGQGPEFLTYFQNEAQLEKSRLLSDRFSAERPKGSFSTLEIQRTEQGDSAMYLCASSLSAGGAGGDTQYFGPGTRLTVL.

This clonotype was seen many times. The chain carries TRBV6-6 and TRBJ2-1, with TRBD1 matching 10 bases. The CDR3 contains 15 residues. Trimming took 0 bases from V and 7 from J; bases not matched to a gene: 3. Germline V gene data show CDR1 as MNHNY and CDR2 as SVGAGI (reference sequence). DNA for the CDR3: TGTGCCAGCAGTTACTCGGACAGGGGGGGGAATGAGCAGTTCTTC. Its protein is CASSYSDRGGNEQFF.